Below are 29 T cell receptor beta chains sequenced from a single sample in a study of OX40 agonist ivuxolimab in advanced cancers. Generated by immunoSEQ multiplex PCR, the TCRdb table keeps only in-frame clones and is missing some. The data show 66,000 or so clones, with roughly 90% seen just once and roughly 2.1% held by the top ten. This sample comprised CD4+ or CD8+ T cells sorted from blood, obtained in a trial of the OX40 agonist ivuxolimab. These receptors came from an adult with an advanced solid tumor such as melanoma, head and neck, liver or kidney cancer.

The V and J genes are TRBV28 and TRBJ2-7; D may be TRBD2 (7 bases). The CDR3 consists of 14 residues. The germline gives CDR1 MDHEN, CDR2 SYDVKM. Trimming took off 8 bases at V and 2 bases at J, with 16 bases between the two ends. The CDR3 nucleotides read TGTGCCAGCCTTAAAGCGGGGACAACCTACGAGCAGTACTTC. Amino acids: CASLKAGTTYEQYF.

The CDR3: CASSLNAGVKYQYF. The CDR3 DNA follows: TGTGCCAGCAGCTTGAACGCAGGGGTCAAGTACCAGTACTTC. V usage is TRBV28 and J usage is TRBJ2-7; TRBD1 might be the D (6 bases). Germline CDR1 reads MDHEN; CDR2 reads SYDVKM. V was shortened by 6 bases and J by 10 bases, with 22 bases between the two germline ends. There are 14 residues in the CDR3.

The chain combines TRBV13 with TRBJ2-3; D remains unclear. This CDR3 has 16 amino acids. Deletions cut 2 bases from V and 2 bases from J, with 14 bases between. CDR1 and CDR2 (germline): PRHDT, FYEKMQ (reference sequence). CDR3 protein: CASSLSSVGVTDTQYF. The CDR3 nucleotides read TGTGCCAGCAGCTTATCGTCAGTTGGAGTCACAGATACGCAGTATTTT.

This chain uses TRBV28 with TRBJ2-4; tentative D call: TRBD2 (6 bases). The V end lost 7 bases, the J end lost 0 bases, and 10 bases lay between the germline ends. The germline CDR1 and CDR2 sequences are MDHEN and SYDVKM. The CDR3 is made up of 14 amino acids. The CDR3 nucleotides read TGTGCCAGCACCTGGGGGGTAGCCAAAAACATTCAGTACTTC. It codes for CASTWGVAKNIQYF.

CDR3 in DNA: TGTGCCATCAGTGCAGCTCTCAATCAGCCCCAGCATTTT. Translated, it gives CAISAALNQPQHF. The J gene is TRBJ1-5, the V gene TRBV10-3; no clear D gene. From germline, CDR1 is ENHRY and CDR2 SYGVKD. The CDR3 covers 13 residues. The V and J ends lost 4 bases and 3 bases respectively, with 7 bases between them.

This chain's CDR3 is CASRGGVNYEQYF. In DNA form, the CDR3 reads TGTGCCAGCAGGGGGGGAGTTAACTACGAGCAGTACTTC. The chain has TRBV6-6 and TRBJ2-7; tentative D call: TRBD2 (6 bases). Germline V CDR1 and CDR2: MNHNY, SVGAGI (reference sequence). Trimming removed 6 bases from V and 3 bases from J, with 12 bases in between. This CDR3 is built from 13 residues.

V usage is TRBV10-2 and J usage is TRBJ1-1; D not resolved. Trimming pared 2 bases from V and 0 bases from J, leaving 7 bases between. The germline V gene encodes CDR1 WSHSY and CDR2 SAAADI. The CDR3 length is 14 residues. The CDR3 bases are TGCGCCAGCAGTGAGGTAACGATGAACACTGAAGCTTTCTTT. Amino acids: CASSEVTMNTEAFF.

The chain carries TRBV5-5 and TRBJ1-1; tentatively, D is TRBD1 (6 bases). Germline V gene data show CDR1 as SGHKS and CDR2 as YYEKEE (reference sequence). Trimming took off 3 bases at V and 4 bases at J, with 7 bases between the two ends. This CDR3 spans 12 amino acids. The CDR3 bases are TGTGCCAGCAGCTGGGGGGCCACTGAAGCTTTCTTT. Translating gives CASSWGATEAFF.

The rearrangement joins TRBV5-8 to TRBJ2-1; D tentatively fits TRBD1 or TRBD2 (5 bases each). Trimming cost V 0 bases and J 9 bases, with 13 bases left between them. The CDR3 contains 14 residues. Germline CDR1 reads SGHTS; CDR2 reads YDEGEE. CDR3 bases: TGTGCCAGCAGCTTGGCGGGGCGAGGGGCTGAGCAGTTCTTC. Protein: CASSLAGRGAEQFF.

The rearrangement links TRBV2 to TRBJ1-1; D not certain. Trimming took 6 bases from V and 0 from J, leaving 5 bases between them. The length of the CDR3 is 12 residues. Germline values: CDR1 SNHLY, CDR2 FYNNEI. The CDR3 region is CASSGMNTEAFF. The CDR3 DNA reads as TGTGCCAGCAGCGGCATGAACACTGAAGCTTTCTTT.

The chain links TRBV18 to TRBJ2-1; D may be TRBD1 or TRBD2 (5 bases each). This CDR3 region has 15 residues. CDR1 is KGHSH, CDR2 LQKENI, per germline. V shed 1 base and J shed 4 bases, with 11 bases lying between them. The CDR3 bases are TGTGCCAGCTCACCACGAGGGACCGGTTACAATGAGCAGTTCTTC. This gives the protein CASSPRGTGYNEQFF.

The J gene is TRBJ1-2, the V gene TRBV28; TRBD1 is a possible D gene (5 bases). The CDR3 sequence is 12 residues long. Between the trimmed V and J ends, which lost 8 bases and 7 bases, there was a span of 14 bases. The germline CDR1 and CDR2 sequences are MDHEN and SYDVKM. The CDR3 DNA is TGTGCCAGCGGGAAGACAGTCCGTGGCTACACCTTC. Protein: CASGKTVRGYTF.

CDR3 DNA sequence: TGTGCCAGCAGTGTGTCACGAGGGACATTGACGGGGTCACCCCTCCACTTT. It specifies CASSVSRGTLTGSPLHF. This chain joins TRBV6-1 and TRBJ1-6, with D tentatively TRBD1 (6 bases). The CDR3 runs 17 residues. Germline V lookup: CDR1 MNHNS, CDR2 SASEGT. With 4 bases removed from V and 10 bases from J, the gap between germline ends came to 23 bases.

The V gene is TRBV7-3, the J gene TRBJ2-7; D is tentatively TRBD1 or TRBD2 (5 bases each). CDR3 length: 13 amino acids. V was trimmed by 2 bases and J by 5 bases, leaving 10 bases between them. The V gene's germline CDR1 is SGHTA and CDR2 FQGTGA. CDR3 amino acids: CASSLEGPDEQYF. Here the CDR3 DNA reads TGTGCCAGCAGCTTAGAGGGGCCCGACGAGCAGTACTTC.

This chain connects TRBV18 to TRBJ2-7; 9 bases are shared with TRBD1. From germline, CDR1 is KGHSH and CDR2 LQKENI. V was pared by 4 bases and J by 5 bases, with 6 bases of the junction left unmatched. CDR3 length: 14 amino acids. The CDR3 DNA reads as TGTGCCAGCTCACGAGGGACAGGGAAGGACGAGCAGTACTTC. This gives the protein CASSRGTGKDEQYF.

This clone occurred once. The chain carries TRBV19 and TRBJ1-3; no firm D call. The V gene lost 5 bases and the J gene lost 4 bases, with 24 bases spanning the gap. In germline, CDR1 is LNHDA, CDR2 SQIVND (reference sequence). The CDR3 is 18 amino acids. This CDR3 reads CASSRAFYVTAWGNTIYF. CDR3 coding DNA: TGTGCCAGTAGTCGCGCTTTTTATGTGACGGCATGGGGAAACACCATATATTTT. The whole variable domain, filled in from reference TRBV19 and TRBJ1-3, reads DGGITQSPKYLFRKEGQNVTLSCEQNLNHDAMYWYRQDPGQGLRLIYYSQIVNDFQKGDIAEGYSVSREKKESFPLTVTSAQKNPTAFYLCASSRAFYVTAWGNTIYFGEGSWLTVV.

This chain connects TRBV28 to TRBJ1-1; no firm D call. Trimming took off 9 bases at V and 0 bases at J, with 11 bases between the two ends. Germline CDR1 MDHEN, CDR2 SYDVKM. The CDR3 contains 13 residues. In DNA form, the CDR3 reads TGTGCCAGTTACAGAGCCTTGAACACTGAAGCTTTCTTT. Translating it yields CASYRALNTEAFF.

This clone appeared once. The gene calls are TRBV10-1 and TRBJ2-3, with 7 bases aligning to TRBD1. The CDR3 has 15 residues. Germline V lookup: CDR1 WNHNN, CDR2 SYGVQD (reference sequence). J lost 5 bases, V lost 1 base, and 6 bases had no gene match. As DNA, the CDR3 is TGCGCCAGCAGTGAGTTCCGACAGGGACGAGATACGCAGTATTTT. It yields the protein CASSEFRQGRDTQYF.

The rearrangement links TRBV7-9 to TRBJ2-5, with 8 bases lining up with TRBD2. This CDR3 is 16 amino acids long. Germline values: CDR1 SEHNR, CDR2 FQNEAQ (reference sequence). J was trimmed by 2 bases and V by 4 bases; bases with no gene match: 9. CDR3 protein: CASSSWSGRGQETQYF. CDR3 bases: TGTGCCAGCAGCTCTTGGAGCGGGAGAGGTCAAGAGACCCAGTACTTC.

The chain has TRBV28 and TRBJ1-2; 8 bases are shared with TRBD1. Looked up from germline, CDR1 is MDHEN and CDR2 is SYDVKM. The ends lost 10 bases at V and 5 bases at J; junction bases unmatched: 18. CDR3 length equals 16 residues. CDR3 nucleotide sequence: TGTGCCACCCCCGAACACCCCGGGACAGGCTCATATGGCTACACCTTC. Protein: CATPEHPGTGSYGYTF.

The table lists this clone with a count of one. This chain uses TRBV9 with TRBJ2-1; unclear D gene. CDR3 length: 14 amino acids. V lost 0 bases and J lost 8, with 12 bases in between. CDR1 SGDLS and CDR2 YYNGEE come from the germline V gene. The CDR3 is CASSVVTAGYEQFF. The CDR3 DNA reads TGTGCCAGCAGCGTAGTGACTGCCGGGTATGAGCAGTTCTTC.

The chain is built from TRBV28 and TRBJ1-4; D gene unclear. The CDR3 contains 11 residues. Per the germline V gene, CDR1 is MDHEN and CDR2 is SYDVKM. Between the trimmed V and J ends, which lost 7 bases and 4 bases, there was a span of 4 bases. CDR3 in DNA: TGTGCCAGCATTTTTAATGAAAAACTGTTTTTT. This translates into CASIFNEKLFF.

The chain joins TRBV7-3 to TRBJ2-2, with 9 bases lining up with TRBD2. V lost 5 bases, J lost 2 bases, and 6 bases stayed unmatched. Germline assignment: CDR1 SGHTA and CDR2 FQGTGA. This CDR3 has 16 amino acids. The CDR3 reads CASSPQTSGNTGELFF. CDR3 DNA sequence: TGTGCCAGCAGCCCACAGACTAGCGGAAACACCGGGGAGCTGTTTTTT.

The chain employs TRBV28 and TRBJ2-7; D uncertain. There are 13 residues in the CDR3. Per germline, CDR1 MDHEN and CDR2 SYDVKM. The germline V and J ends were trimmed by 2 bases and 5 bases, with 10 bases remaining between them. The CDR3 bases are TGTGCCAGCAGTTTAGGCGTAATAAACGAGCAGTACTTC. As protein: CASSLGVINEQYF. The full variable domain, rest sourced from reference TRBV28 and TRBJ2-7, is DVKVTQSSRYLVKRTGEKVFLECVQDMDHENMFWYRQDPGLGLRLIYFSYDVKMKEKGDIPEGYSVSREKKERFSLILESASTNQTSMYLCASSLGVINEQYFGPGTRLTVT.

This sequence joins TRBV7-9 and TRBJ1-2; D is unresolved. With 5 bases removed from V and 5 bases from J, the gap between germline ends came to 15 bases. The CDR3 has 14 amino acids. Germline lookup yields CDR1 SEHNR and CDR2 FQNEAQ (reference sequence). The DNA of the CDR3 is TGTGCCAGCAGCGCCGTCCGGGGAAAGTATGGCTACACCTTC. This translates into CASSAVRGKYGYTF.

The chain combines TRBV2 with TRBJ1-5; D is uncertain. CDR3 length equals 13 residues. The V gene's germline CDR1 is SNHLY and CDR2 FYNNEI. V dropped 4 bases and J dropped 4 bases, with 8 bases sitting between them. The CDR3 bases are TGTGCCAGCAGTGGACGGGGAAATCAGCCCCAGCATTTT. The encoded protein is CASSGRGNQPQHF.

On this clone itself: Mismatch with germline at one junction end may stem from a read error. The sample has other DNA sequences that encode this CDR3 too. The genes are TRBV7-7 and TRBJ2-5, with 7 bases matching TRBD1. The germline V gene has CDR1 SSHAT and CDR2 FNYEAQ (reference sequence). The length of the CDR3 is 14 residues. CDR3 region: CASSFEGAGETQYF. DNA of the CDR3: TGTGCTAGCAGCTTCGAGGGGGCAGGAGAGACCCAGTACTTC.

This chain links TRBV7-5 with TRBJ2-7. TRBV7-5 is shown as a pseudogene. The CDR3 loop spans 13 amino acids. CDR3 sequence reads: CASSINGFYEQYF. For the CDR3, the DNA is TGTGCCAGCAGCATAAACGGATTCTACGAGCAGTACTTC.

This clone was seen only a few times. The genes are TRBV19 and TRBJ1-1, with D uncertain. V was trimmed by 7 bases and J by 2 bases, leaving 17 bases between them. The V gene's germline CDR1 is LNHDA and CDR2 SQIVND (reference sequence). The CDR3 contains 15 residues. The CDR3 sequence is CASKFDPNLNTEAFF. CDR3 DNA sequence: TGTGCCAGTAAATTCGACCCTAATTTAAACACTGAAGCTTTCTTT.